The 18 T cell receptor beta chains presented below share a single source sample, sequenced in a study of cytomegalovirus exposure and HLA in healthy donors. PCR used 60 Vbeta primers and 13 Jbeta primers. Clones were sequenced by immunoSEQ multiplex PCR, and TCRdb holds only the in-frame ones, with some missing. The sample includes about 120,000 clones, about 83% of them seen just once. The material sequenced was PBMCs. Every receptor here comes from a man aged 25 to 45 in good health and CMV-seronegative.

DNA for the CDR3: TGTGCCAGTAGTATAGGCCAGTCCCCAGATACGCAGTATTTT. Its protein product is CASSIGQSPDTQYF. The chain is built from TRBV19 and TRBJ2-3; D unresolved. Looked up from germline, CDR1 is LNHDA and CDR2 is SQIVND (reference sequence). V lost 1 base, J lost 4 bases, and 9 bases lay in between. The CDR3 has 14 amino acids.

The chain links TRBV19 to TRBJ2-2; the match to TRBD2 covers 7 bases. CDR1 and CDR2 from the germline V gene are LNHDA and SQIVND (reference sequence). The CDR3 runs to 16 residues. J lost 5 bases, V lost 10 bases, and 16 bases had no gene match. CDR3 protein: CATKGPLAGATGELFF. CDR3 nucleotide sequence: TGTGCCACCAAGGGGCCTCTGGCGGGAGCGACCGGGGAGCTGTTTTTT.

V usage is TRBV25-1 and J usage is TRBJ1-5; tentative D call: TRBD1 (5 bases). The V gene's germline CDR1 is MGHDK and CDR2 SYGVNS. This CDR3 is built from 14 residues. V lost 2 bases, J lost 6 bases, and 11 bases lay in between. The CDR3 spells CASSEQGESQPQHF. CDR3 DNA: TGTGCCAGCAGTGAACAAGGGGAAAGTCAGCCCCAGCATTTT.

The chain is built from TRBV5-1 and TRBJ2-3, with 10 bases identical to TRBD2. V lost 0 bases and J lost 5; bases outside the gene matches: 6. Germline V gene data show CDR1 as SGHRS and CDR2 as YFSETQ. This CDR3 is built from 16 residues. The CDR3 DNA follows: TGCGCCAGCAGCTTGGAAGCGGGAGGGCCTGGAGATACGCAGTATTTT. It encodes CASSLEAGGPGDTQYF.

The CDR3: CASSVGQSMNTEAFF. The CDR3 region has the DNA TGTGCCAGCAGCGTAGGACAATCCATGAACACTGAAGCTTTCTTT. The chain uses TRBV9 and TRBJ1-1, with D unresolved. Germline V gene lookup returns CDR1 SGDLS and CDR2 YYNGEE. This CDR3 is 15 amino acids long. Trimming took 0 bases from V and 0 from J, leaving 9 bases between them.

In its sample, this clone was seen a few times. The CDR3 DNA reads TGTGCCAGCAGACAGGGGGGGCGCGGTGAAGCTTTCTTT. Translation: CASRQGGRGEAFF. J is TRBJ1-1 and V is TRBV28; 8 bases match TRBD1. V trimming: 6 bases; J trimming: 7 bases; junction bases outside the gene matches: 7. The CDR3 extends over 13 amino acids. Germline-derived CDR1 and CDR2 are MDHEN and SYDVKM.

The chain recombines TRBV7-2 with TRBJ1-1; D remains ambiguous. In germline, CDR1 is SGHTA, CDR2 FQGNSA. V dropped 6 bases and J dropped 4 bases, with 9 bases sitting between them. This CDR3 has 12 residues. The CDR3 nucleotides read TGTGCCAGCAGTACAGTTGCCACTGAAGCTTTCTTT. Its protein is CASSTVATEAFF.

This sequence joins TRBV27 and TRBJ2-7, with D perhaps TRBD1 (6 bases). V dropped 4 bases and J dropped 1 base, with 11 bases sitting between them. This CDR3 is 14 amino acids long. Germline-derived CDR1 and CDR2 are MNHEY and SMNVEV (reference sequence). CDR3 in amino acids: CASSSSGASYEQYF. CDR3 DNA: TGTGCCAGCAGTTCCTCAGGGGCATCCTACGAGCAGTACTTC.

This clone occurred a few times. V gene TRBV19 combines with J gene TRBJ2-1, with 7 bases matching TRBD2. Per germline, CDR1 LNHDA and CDR2 SQIVND (reference sequence). J lost 5 bases, V lost 6 bases, and 10 bases had no gene match. This CDR3 is built from 15 residues. CDR3 nucleotides: TGTGCCAGTAGCCCCGTGTGGGCGGGAGACAATGAGCAGTTCTTC. Residues: CASSPVWAGDNEQFF.

The V gene is TRBV5-6, the J gene TRBJ1-1; a possible D gene is TRBD1 (5 bases). The CDR3 has 13 amino acids. V was cut by 1 base and J by 7 bases, with 11 bases left in between. Germline V gene sequence: CDR1 SGHDT, CDR2 YYEEEE. CDR3 DNA sequence: TGTGCCAGCAGCTTGTCGGGGGGTGGTGAAGCTTTCTTT. Protein: CASSLSGGGEAFF.

The V call is TRBV27, the J call TRBJ2-3; 10 bases line up with TRBD2. Germline V gene lookup returns CDR1 MNHEY and CDR2 SMNVEV (reference sequence). Trimming cost V 7 bases and J 4 bases; bases outside gene matches: 2. This CDR3 comprises 13 residues. The DNA of the CDR3 is TGTGCCAGCAAGGGACTAGCGCCAGATACGCAGTATTTT. Residues: CASKGLAPDTQYF.

The chain recombines TRBV6-5 with TRBJ2-1, with a tentative D call TRBD1 (5 bases). This CDR3 spans 16 amino acids. With 1 base removed from V and 6 bases from J, the gap between germline ends came to 16 bases. CDR1 MNHEY and CDR2 SVGAGI come from the germline V gene. The DNA of the CDR3 is TGTGCCAGCAGTTACTGGGGCGGTCCAAAGGCCAATGAGCAGTTCTTC. This sequence encodes CASSYWGGPKANEQFF.

This clone showed up just once. V and J are TRBV7-9 and TRBJ1-1; D may be TRBD1 (5 bases). V dropped 3 bases and J dropped 8 bases, with 13 bases sitting between them. The CDR3 is 13 residues long. Germline CDR1 is SEHNR and CDR2 is FQNEAQ (reference sequence). The CDR3 is CASSFSGHAEAFF. CDR3 nucleotide sequence: TGTGCCAGCAGCTTCTCAGGGCATGCAGAAGCTTTCTTT.

The chain employs TRBV28 and TRBJ2-1; 8 nucleotides line up with TRBD2. This CDR3 comprises 15 residues. V was pared by 7 bases and J by 4 bases, with 9 bases of the junction left unmatched. From germline, CDR1 is MDHEN and CDR2 SYDVKM. The CDR3 DNA is TGTGCCAGCAAAACCCAGCGGGAGACTTACAATGAGCAGTTCTTC. Translating it yields CASKTQRETYNEQFF.

Points on this clone: In the same sample, other DNA sequences code for this CDR3. The chain joins TRBV5-1 to TRBJ1-2; D is possibly TRBD1 (6 bases). This CDR3 region has 14 residues. V was shortened by 0 bases and J by 2 bases, with 8 bases between the two germline ends. Germline CDR1 is SGHRS and CDR2 is YFSETQ. The CDR3 is CASSLEGVNYGYTF. The DNA for the CDR3 is TGCGCCAGCAGCTTGGAGGGGGTGAACTATGGCTACACCTTC.

The gene calls are TRBV4-2 and TRBJ1-1; D possibly corresponds to TRBD1 (6 bases). The V gene's germline CDR1 is LGHNA and CDR2 YNFKEQ. The CDR3 has 16 amino acids. Trimming took off 6 bases at V and 4 bases at J, with 21 bases between the two ends. The CDR3 DNA reads as TGTGCCAGCAGTAGAAGAGGGGGGGGCTACGGCACTGAAGCTTTCTTT. Its translation is CASSRRGGGYGTEAFF.

In nucleotides, the CDR3 is TGTGCCAGCAGTGAAAATAGAGGCAGCTCGGAGCCCCAGCATTTT. It translates to CASSENRGSSEPQHF. V usage is TRBV6-1 and J usage is TRBJ1-5; no reliable D call. The CDR3 extends over 15 amino acids. V lost 2 bases and J lost 8, with 16 bases in between. Germline loops: CDR1 MNHNS, CDR2 SASEGT.

Turning to this clone: Germline is not matched at one junction end, which may reflect a read error. The same CDR3 can be traced to other DNA sequences in this sample. The chain links TRBV27 to TRBJ1-1; D not certain. Per germline, CDR1 MNHEY and CDR2 SMNVEV (reference sequence). This CDR3 has 14 residues. The CDR3 reads CASSLIQPNTEAFF. In DNA, the CDR3 is TGTGCTAGCAGTTTAATACAGCCGAACACTGAAGCTTTCTTT.